These 26 T cell receptor beta chains came from one sample sequenced in a study of OX40 agonist ivuxolimab in advanced cancers. Using immunoSEQ multiplex PCR, the repertoire was profiled, and TCRdb retains in-frame clones only, with some absent. The sample lists some 47,000 clones, 75% to 90% seen once, with 6.5% to 8% in the top ten. Specimen: CD4+ or CD8+ T cells sorted from blood, collected in a trial of the OX40 agonist ivuxolimab. The receptors stem from an adult with an advanced solid tumor such as melanoma, head and neck, liver or kidney cancer.

The chain is built from TRBV6-5 and TRBJ2-1, with 7 bases lining up with TRBD1. J lost 12 bases, V lost 8 bases, and 10 bases had no gene match. This CDR3 is 12 amino acids long. The V gene's germline CDR1 is MNHEY and CDR2 SVGAGI. The CDR3 DNA is TGTGCCAGCTCCACAGGGGCCCTACCGCAGTTCTTC. Its translation is CASSTGALPQFF.

The rearrangement uses TRBV9 and TRBJ1-3; a weak D match, TRBD1 (6 bases). Germline CDR1 and CDR2: SGDLS and YYNGEE. Trimming removed 4 bases from V and 7 bases from J, with 15 bases in between. The CDR3 covers 14 residues. The CDR3 DNA is TGTGCCAGCAGCTCACGGGACAACCTTAACACCATATATTTT. Translating it yields CASSSRDNLNTIYF.

The V gene is TRBV19, the J gene TRBJ2-1; 10 bases align to TRBD2. The CDR3 consists of 15 residues. After removal of 3 bases from V and 9 bases from J, the junction contained 8 bases not matched to a gene. Germline-derived CDR1 and CDR2 are LNHDA and SQIVND (reference sequence). Here the CDR3 reads CASSIPASGSGEQFF. CDR3 in DNA: TGTGCCAGTAGTATCCCGGCTAGCGGGAGTGGTGAGCAGTTCTTC.

The chain recombines TRBV28 with TRBJ1-1; 7 positions agree with TRBD1. J gave up 8 bases and V 7 bases, and 13 bases lay outside the gene matches. CDR3 size: 14 residues. Germline V gene sequence: CDR1 MDHEN, CDR2 SYDVKM. CDR3 protein: CASKLGGAPYEAFF. CDR3 nucleotide sequence: TGTGCCAGCAAATTAGGGGGCGCCCCTTACGAAGCTTTCTTT.

The chain carries TRBV5-1 and TRBJ2-3; TRBD1 matches 7 bases. V shed 4 bases and J 0 bases; nucleotides not matched to a gene: 8. CDR1 is SGHRS, CDR2 YFSETQ, per germline. The CDR3 spans 16 residues. The CDR3, as DNA: TGCGCCAGCAGCCCGGGGACAGCTGCTAGCACAGATACGCAGTATTTT. Translated: CASSPGTAASTDTQYF.

V and J are TRBV5-1 and TRBJ2-3; 8 positions match TRBD2. The CDR3 covers 15 residues. The trim removed 4 bases at V and 0 bases at J, leaving 4 bases unmatched. Germline assignment: CDR1 SGHRS and CDR2 YFSETQ. The CDR3 is CASSGTSGSTDTQYF. CDR3 in DNA: TGCGCCAGCAGCGGAACTAGCGGCAGCACAGATACGCAGTATTTT. Supplemented by reference TRBV5-1 and TRBJ2-3, the full variable domain reads KAGVTQTPRYLIKTRGQQVTLSCSPISGHRSVSWYQQTPGQGLQFLFEYFSETQRNKGNFPGRFSGRQFSNSRSEMNVSTLELGDSALYLCASSGTSGSTDTQYFGPGTRLTVL.

This clone is categorized as medium-sized. The rearrangement joins TRBV4-3 to TRBJ2-7; TRBD1 matches at 8 bases. The CDR3 totals 15 residues. CDR1 is LGHNA, CDR2 YSLEER, per germline. V was clipped by 0 bases and J by 9 bases; unmatched bases: 10. The CDR3 sequence is CASSQDFLAGGRQYF. Here the CDR3 DNA reads TGCGCCAGCAGCCAAGATTTTTTGGCAGGGGGCAGGCAGTACTTC.

This chain joins TRBV18 and TRBJ2-1; tentatively, D is TRBD2 (6 bases). The V end lost 8 bases, the J end lost 7 bases, and 21 bases lay between the germline ends. From germline, CDR1 is KGHSH and CDR2 LQKENI. The CDR3 is 15 amino acids. The CDR3 nucleotides are TGTGCCAGCAGAAGACCGGGACTTGACGGTAATGAGCAGTTCTTC. It specifies CASRRPGLDGNEQFF.

V gene TRBV30 combines with J gene TRBJ2-7; a weak D match, TRBD1 (5 bases). In germline, CDR1 is GTSNPN, CDR2 SVGIG (reference sequence). CDR3 length equals 13 residues. Deletions cut 3 bases from V and 4 bases from J, with 13 bases between. Here the CDR3 reads CAWSRDLSYEQYF. Here the CDR3 DNA reads TGTGCCTGGAGCAGGGATCTGTCTTACGAGCAGTACTTC. Full variable domain (remainder filled in from reference TRBV30 and TRBJ2-7): SQTIHQWPATLVQPVGSPLSLECTVEGTSNPNLYWYRQAAGRGLQLLFYSVGIGQISSEVPQNLSASRPQDRQFILSSKKLLLSDSGFYLCAWSRDLSYEQYFGPGTRLTVT.

This clone appeared once. The CDR3 DNA sequence: TGCGCCAGCAGCTTGGAGACAGGGGGCAGCACAGATACGCAGTATTTT. Encoded protein: CASSLETGGSTDTQYF. The chain joins TRBV5-1 to TRBJ2-3; TRBD1 aligns across 10 bases. Looked up from germline, CDR1 is SGHRS and CDR2 is YFSETQ. The CDR3 sequence is 16 residues long. Unmatched junction bases numbered 1, after V lost 0 bases and J lost 0 bases.

This chain connects TRBV27 to TRBJ1-5, with D tentatively TRBD1 (5 bases). CDR1 is MNHEY, CDR2 SMNVEV, per germline (reference sequence). CDR3 length: 16 residues. Trimming took 0 bases from V and 5 from J, leaving 14 bases between them. In nucleotides, the CDR3 is TGTGCCAGCAGTTTATCCCCGAGGGGTGGGGATCAGCCCCAGCATTTT. It translates to CASSLSPRGGDQPQHF.

This clone has a handful of counts. The chain joins TRBV7-9 to TRBJ1-2; D possibly corresponds to TRBD1 (5 bases). The length of the CDR3 is 13 residues. Germline loops: CDR1 SEHNR, CDR2 FQNEAQ (reference sequence). Between the trimmed V and J ends, which lost 5 bases and 4 bases, there was a span of 11 bases. The CDR3 loop reads CASSDSRRYGYTF. The CDR3 DNA follows: TGTGCCAGCAGCGACAGCCGCCGCTATGGCTACACCTTC.

The chain carries TRBV10-3 and TRBJ2-1; no clear D gene. In germline, CDR1 is ENHRY, CDR2 SYGVKD. The CDR3 sequence is 15 residues long. V dropped 4 bases and J dropped 6 bases, with 16 bases sitting between them. This chain's CDR3 is CAISGAVVASNEQFF. The CDR3 DNA reads TGTGCCATCAGTGGGGCCGTTGTGGCTAGCAATGAGCAGTTCTTC.

The chain combines TRBV30 with TRBJ2-2; no definite D call. V lost 3 bases and J lost 6, with 8 bases in between. Germline V gene data show CDR1 as GTSNPN and CDR2 as SVGIG (reference sequence). The CDR3 is made up of 12 amino acids. CDR3 DNA: TGTGCCTGGAGACGGAGAGCCGGGGAGCTGTTTTTT. Residues: CAWRRRAGELFF.

This chain links TRBV19 with TRBJ1-6; D is perhaps TRBD1 (5 bases). Trimming removed 0 bases from V and 5 bases from J, with 11 bases in between. This CDR3 is built from 16 residues. Germline CDR1 LNHDA, CDR2 SQIVND (reference sequence). The CDR3 loop reads CASSIDDSSNNSPLHF. The DNA of the CDR3 is TGTGCCAGTAGTATAGATGACAGCTCGAATAATTCACCCCTCCACTTT.

This chain's CDR3 is CASSLLGPKAGNTIYF. DNA for the CDR3: TGTGCCAGCAGCCTACTGGGCCCCAAGGCGGGAAACACCATATATTTT. V gene TRBV7-8 combines with J gene TRBJ1-3; D remains ambiguous. Germline-derived CDR1 and CDR2 are SGHVS and FQNEAQ. Trimming took off 5 bases at V and 4 bases at J, with 18 bases between the two ends. CDR3 length: 16 amino acids.

The V gene is TRBV19, the J gene TRBJ1-5, with D hard to call. Trimming left V 5 bases short and J 3 bases short, with 11 bases between. The CDR3 is made up of 14 amino acids. Germline V gene sequence: CDR1 LNHDA, CDR2 SQIVND (reference sequence). CDR3 loop: CASSPYGANQPQHF. CDR3 DNA sequence: TGTGCCAGTAGTCCCTACGGCGCCAATCAGCCCCAGCATTTT.

Regarding this clone: Within the sample, other DNA sequences also encode this same CDR3. This chain joins TRBV9 and TRBJ2-5, with 9 nucleotides matching TRBD1. Germline V lookup: CDR1 SGDLS, CDR2 YYNGEE. Trimming took 3 bases from V and 1 from J; bases not matched to a gene: 4. The CDR3 is 15 amino acids. CDR3 in amino acids: CASSASGQGQETQYF. CDR3 DNA: TGTGCCAGCAGCGCCTCGGGACAGGGCCAAGAGACCCAGTACTTC.

V gene TRBV30 combines with J gene TRBJ2-7; D ambiguous. V was cut by 1 base and J by 4 bases, with 14 bases left in between. The CDR3 is 14 amino acids. Germline CDR1 is GTSNPN and CDR2 is SVGIG (reference sequence). CDR3: CAWSDGRFPYEQYF. The CDR3 nucleotides are TGTGCCTGGAGTGACGGACGGTTCCCGTACGAGCAGTACTTC.

The chain carries TRBV7-2 and TRBJ2-1; D remains ambiguous. CDR3 size: 15 residues. V dropped 5 bases and J dropped 5 bases, with 16 bases sitting between them. Germline loops: CDR1 SGHTA, CDR2 FQGNSA. Here the CDR3 reads CASSPPGWTDNEQFF. CDR3 nucleotides: TGTGCCAGCAGCCCACCCGGTTGGACGGACAATGAGCAGTTCTTC.

The chain carries TRBV14 and TRBJ1-1, with D possibly being TRBD1 (5 bases). CDR1 SGHDN and CDR2 FVKESK come from the germline V gene. With 4 bases removed from V and 4 bases from J, the gap between germline ends came to 10 bases. The CDR3 is 13 amino acids. The CDR3 DNA follows: TGTGCCAGCAGCCGGGGGATAAGCACTGAAGCTTTCTTT. Residues: CASSRGISTEAFF.

The chain carries TRBV11-2 and TRBJ1-2, with D maybe TRBD1 (5 bases). The CDR3 loop spans 14 amino acids. Germline lookup yields CDR1 SGHAT and CDR2 FQNNGV. V was pared by 3 bases and J by 0 bases, with 8 bases between. The CDR3: CASSFGRANYGYTF. In nucleotides, the CDR3 is TGTGCCAGCAGCTTTGGCAGGGCTAACTATGGCTACACCTTC.

This clone occurred a few times. The gene calls are TRBV15 and TRBJ2-3; D is possibly TRBD1 or TRBD2 (6 bases each). Germline CDR1 LNHNV, CDR2 YYDKDF (reference sequence). The CDR3 runs 15 residues. Between the trimmed V and J ends, which lost 4 bases and 5 bases, there was a span of 16 bases. The CDR3 DNA is TGTGCCACCAGCACCATTCTCGGAGGGGGAGATACGCAGTATTTT. This translates into CATSTILGGGDTQYF.

The chain has TRBV7-2 and TRBJ2-1; 11 bases match TRBD2. The CDR3 runs 15 residues. Unmatched junction bases numbered 3, after V lost 4 bases and J lost 4 bases. The germline gives CDR1 SGHTA, CDR2 FQGNSA. The DNA of the CDR3 is TGTGCCAGCAGCTCGGGACTAGCGGAGTACAATGAGCAGTTCTTC. Its protein product is CASSSGLAEYNEQFF. The full variable domain, completed using reference TRBV7-2 and TRBJ2-1, is GAGVSQSPSNKVTEKGKDVELRCDPISGHTALYWYRQSLGQGLEFLIYFQGNSAPDKSGLPSDRFSAERTGGSVSTLTIQRTQQEDSAVYLCASSSGLAEYNEQFFGPGTRLTVL.

This chain connects TRBV7-6 to TRBJ2-2; TRBD1 is a possible D gene (5 bases). Between the trimmed V and J ends, which lost 1 base and 7 bases, there was a span of 10 bases. The length of the CDR3 is 14 residues. Germline CDR1 and CDR2: SGHVS and FNYEAQ. CDR3 sequence: CASSLEQDNGELFF. CDR3 sequence (DNA): TGTGCCAGCAGCTTAGAACAGGATAACGGGGAGCTGTTTTTT. The variable domain in full, with the rest retrieved from reference TRBV7-6 and TRBJ2-2, is GAGVSQSPRYKVTKRGQDVALRCDPISGHVSLYWYRQALGQGPEFLTYFNYEAQQDKSGLPNDRFSAERPEGSISTLTIQRTEQRDSAMYRCASSLEQDNGELFFGEGSRLTVL.

In this sample, this clone turned up a few times. The gene calls are TRBV11-2 and TRBJ1-4; weak D call: TRBD1 (5 bases). The CDR3 runs 13 residues. Germline loops: CDR1 SGHAT, CDR2 FQNNGV. V lost 6 bases and J lost 5, with 10 bases in between. CDR3 nucleotides: TGTGCCAGCAGTAGGGACGTCAATGAAAAACTGTTTTTT. Its translation is CASSRDVNEKLFF.